This entry concerns a single TCR beta chain. Germline CDR1 LNHDA, CDR2 SQIVND (reference sequence). This CDR3 is 15 amino acids long. Trimming left V 7 bases short and J 0 bases short, with 15 bases between. Sequencing used immunoSEQ multiplex PCR; TCRdb keeps in-frame clones, though not all of them. The sample shows around 150,000 clones, approximately 88% of them seen only once. The record originates from a study of T cell responses to AZD1222 COVID-19 vaccine. Sequencing was performed on peripheral blood, taken on day 0 of MenACWY control vaccination. This chain connects TRBV19 to TRBJ1-1; possibly TRBD1 for D (5 bases). The TCR was taken from an adult in good health. The DNA of the CDR3 is TGTGCCAGTACCTCCGTAGGGACGGTGAACACTGAAGCTTTCTTT. Protein sequence: CASTSVGTVNTEAFF. Filled out from reference TRBV19 and TRBJ1-1, the complete variable domain reads DGGITQSPKYLFRKEGQNVTLSCEQNLNHDAMYWYRQDPGQGLRLIYYSQIVNDFQKGDIAEGYSVSREKKESFPLTVTSAQKNPTAFYLCASTSVGTVNTEAFFGQGTRLTVV.